The 23 T cell receptor beta chains in this list originate from one sample, sequenced in a study of blood T cells in healthy people across ages. Alongside a J-beta primer mix, a sample-barcoded 5' primer served in a second PCR lasting about 6 to 11 cycles. TCRdb independently ran MiXCR on the 5' RACE reads; one entry per CDR3 protein. The sample has fewer than 900,000 distinct CDR3 sequences; around 46% are singletons. The sequenced material came from blood. The receptors were sampled from a woman aged 60-70 years in good health.

As to this clonotype: The junction and the germline gene differ at one end; a read error may be behind it. The V gene is TRBV7-2, the J gene TRBJ2-3, with 7 bases identical to TRBD1. CDR1 and CDR2 from the germline V gene are SGHTA and FQGNSA. This CDR3 region has 16 residues. The chain's CDR3 is CASSPNGRGNTDMQYF. The CDR3 region has the DNA TGTGCCAGCAGCCCCAACGGCAGGGGGAACACAGATATGCAGTATTTT.

This rearrangement joins TRBV5-1 to TRBJ2-3; TRBD2 matches at 10 bases. CDR3 size: 17 residues. The ends lost 4 bases at V and 2 bases at J; junction bases unmatched: 10. The germline V gene has CDR1 SGHRS and CDR2 YFSETQ. The CDR3 loop is CASSRGLADLLTDTQYF. The CDR3 nucleotides read TGCGCCAGCAGCCGAGGACTAGCGGATCTTCTCACAGATACGCAGTATTTT.

The CDR3 DNA reads TGTGCCAGCAGCGGACTAGCGGGAGATTACGAGCAGTACTTC. Protein: CASSGLAGDYEQYF. This chain links TRBV28 with TRBJ2-7, with 13 bases lining up with TRBD2. CDR3 size: 14 residues. The germline gives CDR1 MDHEN, CDR2 SYDVKM. The V and J ends lost 6 bases and 4 bases, in that order; junction bases with no gene match: 3.

Notes on this clonotype: Compared with germline, one end of the junction differs, possibly owing to a read error. V gene TRBV20-1 combines with J gene TRBJ2-3; D might be TRBD1 (5 bases). The CDR3 extends over 10 amino acids. Per germline, CDR1 DFQATT and CDR2 SNEGSKA (reference sequence). The CDR3 here is CSAFTGTQYF. The CDR3 nucleotides are TGCAGTGCTTTCACAGGTACGCAGTATTTT.

Only one count was recorded for this clonotype. The chain combines TRBV15 with TRBJ2-1, with D possibly matching TRBD2 (6 bases). Trimming stripped 6 bases from V and 5 bases from J, with 17 bases between. The CDR3 runs to 15 residues. Germline V gene lookup returns CDR1 LNHNV and CDR2 YYDKDF (reference sequence). CDR3: CATSLKRVPHNEQFF. CDR3 nucleotide sequence: TGTGCCACCAGTCTTAAGCGGGTTCCGCACAATGAGCAGTTCTTC.

This clonotype showed up just once. This CDR3 fails to terminate in the conserved phenylalanine or tryptophan, so it likely reflects a read error. V and J are TRBV28 and TRBJ1-1, with D possibly matching TRBD1 (5 bases). The CDR3 has 15 amino acids. Germline assignment: CDR1 MDHEN and CDR2 SYDVKM. Trimming stripped 4 bases from V and 4 bases from J, with 16 bases between. The CDR3 DNA follows: TGTGCCAGCAGTTCCCCGGAAGGGGTGGGCACTGAAGCTTTCTCT. It is translated as CASSSPEGVGTEAFS.

This clonotype was counted at least ten times. The chain combines TRBV12-3 or TRBV12-4 with TRBJ1-5; D gene unclear. This CDR3 comprises 13 residues. V was shortened by 8 bases and J by 5 bases, with 13 bases between the two germline ends. CDR3 sequence (DNA): TGTGCCAGCTCCTCCGGCGGAGATCAGCCCCAGCATTTT. Translated, it gives CASSSGGDQPQHF.

This sequence joins TRBV29-1 and TRBJ2-1; unclear D gene. Per the germline V gene, CDR1 is SQVTM and CDR2 is ANQGSEA. V was trimmed by 5 bases and J by 6 bases, leaving 11 bases between them. The CDR3 has 12 residues. For the CDR3, the DNA is TGCAGCGTTTCCGGGCTGGGCAATGAGCAGTTCTTC. Protein sequence: CSVSGLGNEQFF.

This clonotype has more than one count but fewer than ten. The V gene is TRBV21-1, the J gene TRBJ2-1; the table's D call, TRBD2, has no DNA check behind it. TRBV21-1 is described as a pseudogene. The CDR3 covers 20 residues. CDR3 protein: CASSKMGLGLAGGPNNEQFF. CDR3 DNA sequence: TGTGCCAGCAGCAAAATGGGCCTGGGACTAGCGGGAGGTCCCAACAATGAGCAGTTCTTC.

The J gene is TRBJ1-4, the V gene TRBV29-1, with 8 bases aligning to TRBD1. CDR3 length: 13 amino acids. The J segment lost 4 bases and the V segment lost 7 bases, leaving 5 bases of the junction unmatched. Germline V gives CDR1 SQVTM, CDR2 ANQGSEA. The CDR3: CSARTGLNEKLFF. CDR3 DNA sequence: TGCAGCGCCCGGACAGGGCTTAATGAAAAACTGTTTTTT.

This clonotype has a handful of counts. This chain connects TRBV6-6 to TRBJ2-7; TRBD2 matches 8 bases. V lost 6 bases and J lost 6; bases outside the gene matches: 10. The CDR3 extends over 14 amino acids. The germline gives CDR1 MNHNY, CDR2 SVGAGI (reference sequence). CDR3 coding DNA: TGTGCCAGCAGGGTGGTAGCGGGGCCGGGCGAGCAGTACTTC. It is translated as CASRVVAGPGEQYF.

This clonotype occurred once. The rearrangement uses TRBV5-1 and TRBJ2-2; TRBD1 matches at 11 bases. The CDR3 is 17 amino acids. Germline CDR1 reads SGHRS; CDR2 reads YFSETQ. The ends lost 6 bases at V and 5 bases at J; junction bases unmatched: 12. CDR3 DNA sequence: TGCGCCAGCACACGTCGGACAGGGGGCGCGGGGACCGGGGAGCTGTTTTTT. It is translated as CASTRRTGGAGTGELFF.

This clonotype came up a few times. The genes are TRBV28 and TRBJ1-2; D unclear. This CDR3 has 13 residues. V shed 8 bases and J shed 0 bases, with 10 bases lying between them. The germline gives CDR1 MDHEN, CDR2 SYDVKM. CDR3 nucleotide sequence: TGTGCCAGCGCGGGCGGAGCTAACTATGGCTACACCTTC. Protein sequence: CASAGGANYGYTF.

The chain couples TRBV5-1 to TRBJ2-4; no clear D. The better agreement between TRBJ2-7 and the DNA end casts doubt on the J call. This CDR3 contains 17 residues. Germline loops: CDR1 SGHRS, CDR2 YFSETQ. Written as DNA, the CDR3 is TGCGCCAGCAGCTTGACTTGGGCCGACCCCTCCGTCTACGAGCAGTACTTC. Translation gives CASSLTWADPSVYEQYF.

To note about this clonotype: A single base separates this from a much larger clone, so it may be a read error. V is TRBV28 and J is TRBJ1-1; D remains unclear. The CDR3 contains 14 residues. Germline V gives CDR1 MDHEN, CDR2 SYDVKM. The CDR3 nucleotides read TGTGCCGGCAGCCCATACGGCGTCAACACTGAAGCTTTCTTT. Translation gives CAGSPYGVNTEAFF.

The V gene is TRBV5-1, the J gene TRBJ2-7; D remains unclear. The CDR3 loop spans 14 amino acids. The germline V gene has CDR1 SGHRS and CDR2 YFSETQ. V was clipped by 0 bases and J by 0 bases, with 7 bases between them. The CDR3 DNA sequence: TGCGCCAGCAGCTTGGAACAGAACTCCTACGAGCAGTACTTC. Translating it yields CASSLEQNSYEQYF.

The genes are TRBV6-2 or TRBV6-3 and TRBJ2-1, with D unresolved. There are 16 residues in the CDR3. V lost 6 bases to trimming and J lost 0 bases, with 15 bases between them. Germline-derived CDR1 and CDR2 are MNHEY and SVGEGT. CDR3 DNA: TGTGCCAGCAGAGTACAGAACCAGAGCTCCTACAATGAGCAGTTCTTC. Translation gives CASRVQNQSSYNEQFF.

V and J are TRBV15 and TRBJ1-5, with D possibly TRBD1 on 5 matching bases. The CDR3 has 18 amino acids. The V and J ends lost 0 bases and 0 bases respectively, with 15 bases between them. The germline CDR1 and CDR2 sequences are LNHNV and YYDKDF (reference sequence). As DNA, the CDR3 is TGTGCCACCAGCAGAGATTATAAGACAGATAATAGCAATCAGCCCCAGCATTTT. This sequence encodes CATSRDYKTDNSNQPQHF.

The chain has TRBV6-2 or TRBV6-3 and TRBJ1-5, with D perhaps matching TRBD1 (6 bases). Germline CDR1 is MNHEY and CDR2 is SVGEGT. V dropped 6 bases and J dropped 3 bases, with 12 bases sitting between them. This CDR3 comprises 14 residues. The CDR3 region has the DNA TGTGCCAGCAGCCCGGACAGTACCAATCAGCCCCAGCATTTT. Amino acid sequence: CASSPDSTNQPQHF.

Points on this clonotype: A much larger clone lies one base from this, so it may be a read error. The chain uses TRBV11-1 and TRBJ1-2; D ambiguous. V gave up 2 bases and J gave up 9 bases, with 13 bases separating them. The CDR3 is 13 residues long. CDR1 SGHAT and CDR2 FQDESV come from the germline V gene (reference sequence). CDR3 in DNA: TGTGCCAGCAGCTTACGAGTGGAGGATAGCTACACCTTC. Encoded protein: CASSLRVEDSYTF.

The chain carries TRBV9 and TRBJ1-6; D remains unclear. V was clipped by 5 bases and J by 8 bases, with 14 bases between them. CDR1 and CDR2 (germline): SGDLS, YYNGEE. The CDR3 runs to 14 residues. CDR3 sequence (DNA): TGTGCCAGCAGTAAAGACCTGCGCGATTCACCCCTCCACTTT. Translated: CASSKDLRDSPLHF.

This chain uses TRBV5-4 with TRBJ2-6; 7 nucleotides line up with TRBD2. Losses at the gene ends were 4 bases for V and 0 bases for J; bases not matched to a gene: 10. The CDR3 has 18 amino acids. Germline V gene sequence: CDR1 SGHNT, CDR2 YYREEE (reference sequence). CDR3 DNA sequence: TGTGCCAGCAGCCCCGGGGTAGCGGGCAACTCTGGGGCCAACGTCCTGACTTTC. Residues: CASSPGVAGNSGANVLTF.

This rearrangement joins TRBV20-1 to TRBJ2-6; no definite D call. The germline V and J ends were trimmed by 2 bases and 0 bases, with 11 bases remaining between them. The CDR3 extends over 16 amino acids. Germline V gene lookup returns CDR1 DFQATT and CDR2 SNEGSKA (reference sequence). CDR3 nucleotide sequence: TGCAGTGCTAGAAAGGGCACCGCCTCTGGGGCCAACGTCCTGACTTTC. As protein: CSARKGTASGANVLTF.